A single sample gave rise to the 30 T cell receptor beta chains below, sequenced in a study of T-cell reconstitution after alpha-beta-depleted transplantation in children. Molecular barcoding with unique molecular identifiers was used for the TCRbeta library. TCRdb redid the calling of the PCR reads with MiXCR, one entry per CDR3 protein. The table has tens of thousands of distinct CDR3 sequences, 4% to 5% seen once. Material: PBMCs, mostly from graft donor cells, obtained 180 days after TCRalphabeta/CD19-depleted stem cell transplant. The receptors were gathered from a boy younger than two who had a stem cell transplant for acute myeloid leukemia, so the T cells may come from the graft donor.

This clonotype showed up many times. The chain carries TRBV7-2 and TRBJ2-7, with D possibly matching TRBD1 (6 bases). V was trimmed by 5 bases and J by 6 bases, leaving 14 bases between them. The length of the CDR3 is 13 residues. Germline V lookup: CDR1 SGHTA, CDR2 FQGNSA. CDR3 in amino acids: CASSVQGPLEQYV. In DNA, the CDR3 is TGTGCCAGCAGCGTACAGGGCCCCCTCGAGCAGTACGTC.

This clonotype was recorded at least ten times. This chain joins TRBV20-1 and TRBJ2-1; D is uncertain. Trimming stripped 7 bases from V and 0 bases from J, with 19 bases between. Germline-derived CDR1 and CDR2 are DFQATT and SNEGSKA (reference sequence). This CDR3 spans 16 amino acids. CDR3 in amino acids: CSGFLSGVSSYNEQFF. The CDR3 coding sequence is TGCAGTGGGTTTTTATCAGGTGTCAGCTCCTACAATGAGCAGTTCTTC.

In this sample, this clonotype turned up many times. The chain links TRBV10-3 to TRBJ2-2; 12 nucleotides line up with TRBD2. CDR3 length equals 14 residues. Trimming removed 7 bases from V and 5 bases from J; junction bases left unmatched: 2. Germline V CDR1 and CDR2: ENHRY, SYGVKD. The CDR3 sequence is CAINGLAGTGELFF. DNA of the CDR3: TGTGCCATCAATGGACTAGCGGGGACCGGGGAGCTGTTTTTT.

This clonotype was detected many times. The CDR3 is CSAAIGTLPEDTQYF. CDR3 DNA: TGCAGTGCAGCAATCGGGACACTCCCGGAAGATACGCAGTATTTT. This chain uses TRBV20-1 with TRBJ2-3; possibly TRBD1 for D (6 bases). CDR1 and CDR2 (germline): DFQATT, SNEGSKA (reference sequence). CDR3 size: 15 residues. The ends were cut back, 6 bases at V and 5 bases at J, with 21 bases in the middle.

This clonotype was found many times. The chain is built from TRBV5-8 and TRBJ1-5; D perhaps matches TRBD1 (5 bases). V shed 1 base and J shed 2 bases, with 13 bases lying between them. The CDR3 runs to 16 residues. CDR1 is SGHTS, CDR2 YDEGEE, per germline. In nucleotides, the CDR3 is TGTGCCAGCAGCTTGTTAACCGTGGGGGGCAATCAGCCCCAGCATTTT. It specifies CASSLLTVGGNQPQHF.

This clonotype appeared many times. V and J are TRBV3-1 and TRBJ1-2, with 7 bases lining up with TRBD1. CDR3 length equals 14 residues. With 1 base clipped from V and 6 bases from J, the junction kept 5 bases outside the gene matches. Germline-derived CDR1 and CDR2 are LGHDT and YNNKEL (reference sequence). In DNA form, the CDR3 reads TGTGCCAGCAGCCAAGCAGGGGGAAAGCATGGCTACACCTTC. Translation gives CASSQAGGKHGYTF.

The sample holds many counts of this clonotype. The chain joins TRBV11-3 to TRBJ2-3; D perhaps matches TRBD2 (6 bases). V lost 1 base, J lost 0 bases, and 11 bases lay in between. Germline-derived CDR1 and CDR2 are SGHNT and YENEEA. This CDR3 contains 16 residues. CDR3 sequence: CASSLGLALSTDTQYF. For the CDR3, the DNA is TGTGCCAGCAGCTTAGGGCTAGCGCTAAGCACAGATACGCAGTATTTT.

This clonotype was seen ten or more times. This chain uses TRBV7-9 with TRBJ1-4, with TRBD1 as a possible D gene (6 bases). The CDR3 is 12 residues long. The ends were cut back, 4 bases at V and 8 bases at J, with 8 bases in the middle. CDR1 and CDR2 (germline): SEHNR, FQNEAQ (reference sequence). The CDR3 region has the DNA TGTGCCAGCAGCTCCACAGGGGAAAAACTGTTTTTT. Its protein is CASSSTGEKLFF.

The table lists this clonotype with many counts. The chain has TRBV20-1 and TRBJ2-5; the match to TRBD2 covers 7 bases. The CDR3 covers 13 residues. The germline V gene has CDR1 DFQATT and CDR2 SNEGSKA (reference sequence). Trimming removed 2 bases from V and 4 bases from J; junction bases left unmatched: 4. The CDR3 region has the DNA TGCAGTGCTAGATCTAGCGGAGGAGAGACCCAGTACTTC. It specifies CSARSSGGETQYF.

The chain joins TRBV10-2 to TRBJ2-1; D uncertain. CDR3 length equals 17 residues. V was cut by 5 bases and J by 4 bases, with 21 bases left in between. Germline assignment: CDR1 WSHSY and CDR2 SAAADI. The CDR3 is CASSSTRASSHYNEQFF. As DNA, the CDR3 is TGCGCCAGCAGTTCTACCCGGGCCTCCTCCCATTACAATGAGCAGTTCTTC.

Ten or more counts support this clonotype. This rearrangement joins TRBV3-1 to TRBJ2-5, with D possibly called TRBD1 or TRBD2 (5 bases each). V lost 0 bases to trimming and J lost 7 bases, with 9 bases between them. This CDR3 comprises 13 residues. From germline, CDR1 is LGHDT and CDR2 YNNKEL (reference sequence). The CDR3: CASSQDSGGTQYF. In DNA, the CDR3 is TGTGCCAGCAGCCAAGATTCTGGGGGGACCCAGTACTTC.

There are many counts of this clonotype. This rearrangement joins TRBV5-1 to TRBJ1-2; D gene uncertain. The CDR3 consists of 14 residues. CDR1 SGHRS and CDR2 YFSETQ come from the germline V gene. V was cut by 0 bases and J by 8 bases, with 14 bases left in between. The CDR3 coding sequence is TGCGCCAGCAGCTTGGGGGCGTCTGGAGGAGGCTACACCTTC. Encoded protein: CASSLGASGGGYTF. Supplemented by reference TRBV5-1 and TRBJ1-2, the full variable domain reads KAGVTQTPRYLIKTRGQQVTLSCSPISGHRSVSWYQQTPGQGLQFLFEYFSETQRNKGNFPGRFSGRQFSNSRSEMNVSTLELGDSALYLCASSLGASGGGYTFGSGTRLTVV.

This clonotype was counted many times. This chain uses TRBV27 with TRBJ2-1, with 10 bases identical to TRBD2. The V gene end was trimmed by 3 bases and the J gene end by 5 bases; junction bases not matched to a gene: 13. CDR3 length equals 18 residues. Germline assignment: CDR1 MNHEY and CDR2 SMNVEV (reference sequence). This CDR3 reads CASSLYSGGPGNDNEQFF. For the CDR3, the DNA is TGTGCCAGCAGTTTGTATAGCGGGGGGCCCGGTAACGACAATGAGCAGTTCTTC.

This clonotype was found many times. The V and J genes are TRBV10-3 and TRBJ2-2, with a tentative D call TRBD1 (6 bases). The CDR3 sequence is 13 residues long. The V end was cut by 2 bases, the J end by 7 bases, with 8 bases between. Looked up from germline, CDR1 is ENHRY and CDR2 is SYGVKD. CDR3 in DNA: TGTGCCATCAGTGAGAGGGGGATCGGGGAGCTGTTTTTT. Encoded protein: CAISERGIGELFF.

This clonotype was observed many times. This chain uses TRBV7-8 with TRBJ2-1; 9 bases agree with TRBD2. Germline trimming cut 4 bases from V and 0 bases from J; bases unmatched to any gene: 4. Germline V gene data show CDR1 as SGHVS and CDR2 as FQNEAQ. The CDR3 covers 16 residues. The CDR3 loop reads CASSWDSGGSYNEQFF. The CDR3 DNA is TGTGCCAGCAGCTGGGATAGCGGGGGCTCCTACAATGAGCAGTTCTTC.

This clonotype was recorded many times. The V call is TRBV6-2 or TRBV6-3, the J call TRBJ2-5; no reliable D call. Germline CDR1 reads MNHEY; CDR2 reads SVGEGT. V was pared by 1 base and J by 1 base, with 4 bases between. The CDR3 is made up of 13 amino acids. CDR3 sequence: CASSYFVQETQYF. CDR3 nucleotides: TGTGCCAGCAGTTACTTTGTCCAAGAGACCCAGTACTTC.

This clonotype has just a few counts. The chain links TRBV6-5 to TRBJ2-4, with a weak D call TRBD2 (6 bases). The CDR3 spans 14 residues. Trimming removed 5 bases at V and 5 bases at J, with 13 bases between. Germline V gene lookup returns CDR1 MNHEY and CDR2 SVGAGI. The CDR3 DNA reads TGTGCCAGCAGTCACGGACGCGGGGAAAACATTCAGTACTTC. Amino acids: CASSHGRGENIQYF.

This clonotype was detected ten times or more. CDR3 in DNA: TGCAGTGCTAGAGATCAAGCGGGGGGAAACTACAATGAGCAGTTCTTC. It specifies CSARDQAGGNYNEQFF. The V and J genes are TRBV20-1 and TRBJ2-1, with 9 bases identical to TRBD2. There are 16 residues in the CDR3. The germline gives CDR1 DFQATT, CDR2 SNEGSKA (reference sequence). J was trimmed by 3 bases and V by 0 bases; bases with no gene match: 6.

This clonotype came up many times. CDR3 protein: CSVAEGVGVDIQYF. The DNA of the CDR3 is TGCAGCGTTGCCGAGGGGGTGGGGGTGGACATTCAGTACTTC. The genes are TRBV29-1 and TRBJ2-4; tentatively, D is TRBD1 (6 bases). The CDR3 has 14 amino acids. Germline CDR1 reads SQVTM; CDR2 reads ANQGSEA. V was pared by 4 bases and J by 8 bases, with 18 bases between. The full variable domain, with the rest looked up from reference TRBV29-1 and TRBJ2-4, is SAVISQKPSRDICQRGTSLTIQCQVDSQVTMMFWYRQQPGQSLTLIATANQGSEATYESGFVIDKFPISRPNLTFSTLTVSNMSPEDSSIYLCSVAEGVGVDIQYFGAGTRLSVL.

This clonotype was observed many times. The rearrangement joins TRBV24-1 to TRBJ2-5, with a tentative D call TRBD2 (6 bases). Germline-derived CDR1 and CDR2 are KGHDR and SFDVKD. CDR3 length equals 13 residues. The germline V and J ends were trimmed by 4 bases and 7 bases, with 12 bases remaining between them. The CDR3, as DNA: TGTGCCACCAGTGACCCAGAGGAGGGGACCCAGTACTTC. Translation: CATSDPEEGTQYF.

This clonotype came up many times. This chain uses TRBV7-2 with TRBJ2-1; D perhaps matches TRBD2 (5 bases). The CDR3 loop spans 17 amino acids. V lost 0 bases and J lost 7, with 19 bases in between. The V gene's germline CDR1 is SGHTA and CDR2 FQGNSA. The CDR3 region is CASSLAPSPYPGNEQFF. CDR3 sequence (DNA): TGTGCCAGCAGCTTAGCCCCGAGCCCCTACCCGGGAAATGAGCAGTTCTTC.

This clonotype was seen repeatedly, ten times or more. The chain couples TRBV30 to TRBJ1-2; the D gene is possibly TRBD1 (5 bases). V was trimmed by 5 bases and J by 4 bases, leaving 14 bases between them. The CDR3 extends over 13 amino acids. Germline values: CDR1 GTSNPN, CDR2 SVGIG (reference sequence). The CDR3 region is CAWALGEFYGYTF. The CDR3 nucleotides are TGTGCCTGGGCTTTGGGGGAGTTCTATGGCTACACCTTC. Together with reference TRBV30 and TRBJ1-2, the CDR3 gives the full variable domain: SQTIHQWPATLVQPVGSPLSLECTVEGTSNPNLYWYRQAAGRGLQLLFYSVGIGQISSEVPQNLSASRPQDRQFILSSKKLLLSDSGFYLCAWALGEFYGYTFGSGTRLTVV.

This clonotype was counted many times. The rearrangement uses TRBV11-2 and TRBJ2-5; TRBD1 might be the D (5 bases). The germline V gene encodes CDR1 SGHAT and CDR2 FQNNGV. V shed 5 bases and J shed 2 bases, with 12 bases lying between them. This CDR3 is built from 14 residues. The CDR3 spells CASSPRGLQETQYF. The CDR3, as DNA: TGTGCCAGCAGCCCTAGGGGTTTACAAGAGACCCAGTACTTC.

This clonotype is deemed medium-sized. V gene TRBV10-2 combines with J gene TRBJ2-7, with D perhaps matching TRBD1 or TRBD2 (5 bases each). CDR1 WSHSY and CDR2 SAAADI come from the germline V gene. The CDR3 extends over 16 amino acids. Trimming removed 2 bases from V and 1 base from J, with 15 bases in between. The CDR3 DNA follows: TGCGCCAGCAGTGAGCCGGGACCCACCTATTCCTACGAGCAGTACTTC. It translates to CASSEPGPTYSYEQYF.

This clonotype was counted ten times or more. The V and J genes are TRBV7-2 and TRBJ2-3, with D tentatively TRBD1 (5 bases). The CDR3 totals 16 residues. The germline CDR1 and CDR2 sequences are SGHTA and FQGNSA. V was clipped by 4 bases and J by 1 base, with 15 bases between them. In nucleotides, the CDR3 is TGTGCCAGCAGCTCAGATAGGGGTATCGGCACAGATACGCAGTATTTT. The encoded protein is CASSSDRGIGTDTQYF.

This clonotype was found many times. The V gene is TRBV15, the J gene TRBJ2-3, with D unclear. CDR1 and CDR2 from the germline V gene are LNHNV and YYDKDF (reference sequence). V lost 0 bases and J lost 2, with 6 bases in between. The CDR3 length is 14 residues. The CDR3 protein is CATSRDSLTDTQYF. The CDR3 region has the DNA TGTGCCACCAGCAGAGATTCCCTCACAGATACGCAGTATTTT.

This clonotype was seen at least ten times. V is TRBV20-1 and J is TRBJ2-7; TRBD1 agrees at 8 bases. Germline values: CDR1 DFQATT, CDR2 SNEGSKA (reference sequence). The CDR3 spans 14 residues. Trimming removed 7 bases from V and 0 bases from J; junction bases left unmatched: 8. The DNA of the CDR3 is TGCAGTGTTCGAAGGACAGGGAGCTCCTACGAGCAGTACTTC. Its translation: CSVRRTGSSYEQYF.

In its sample, this clonotype was seen many times. The genes are TRBV27 and TRBJ2-6; a possible D gene is TRBD2 (5 bases). Germline assignment: CDR1 MNHEY and CDR2 SMNVEV (reference sequence). The CDR3 has 16 amino acids. Trimming took off 5 bases at V and 3 bases at J, with 14 bases between the two ends. DNA of the CDR3: TGTGCCAGCAGTCAAAGACGAGGGTATGGGGCCAACGTCCTGACTTTC. The encoded protein is CASSQRRGYGANVLTF.

This clonotype was seen at least ten times. The V gene is TRBV20-1, the J gene TRBJ1-1; D unresolved. The ends were cut back, 4 bases at V and 4 bases at J, with 10 bases in the middle. The CDR3 is 12 residues long. Germline V gene data show CDR1 as DFQATT and CDR2 as SNEGSKA (reference sequence). The CDR3 nucleotides are TGCAGTGCTAATATCTGGGGCACTGAAGCTTTCTTT. It codes for CSANIWGTEAFF.

This clonotype was picked up a small number of times. The CDR3 coding sequence is TGTGCCAGCAGCGCCGGGACAGGGGGATCCTACGAGCAGTACGTC. It codes for CASSAGTGGSYEQYV. This chain connects TRBV2 to TRBJ2-7, with 11 bases identical to TRBD1. Per germline, CDR1 SNHLY and CDR2 FYNNEI. Germline trimming cut 6 bases from V and 1 base from J; bases unmatched to any gene: 5. This CDR3 has 15 residues.